This record looks at one T cell receptor beta chain sequence and its context. Its antigen is undetermined. The CDR3 runs to 13 residues. V lost 5 bases, J lost 6 bases, and 6 bases stayed unmatched. The V gene's germline CDR1 is LGHNA and CDR2 YNFKEQ. This sample is drawn from a study of cytomegalovirus exposure and HLA in healthy donors. General observations from the study: The listing of 150 or so TCR beta chains classed them as cytomegalovirus-associated.

PCR used 60 Vbeta primers and 13 Jbeta primers. TCRdb's table, derived via immunoSEQ multiplex PCR, lists solely in-frame clones and lacks some. The table has 210,000 or so clones, approximately 80% seen once. This TCR came from a boy younger than 10 in good health and CMV-seronegative. What was sequenced was PBMCs. V gene TRBV4-2 combines with J gene TRBJ1-2; TRBD1 matches at 7 bases. For the CDR3, the DNA is TGTGCCAGCAGCAACCGGGACAGCAATGGCTACACCTTC. It specifies CASSNRDSNGYTF.